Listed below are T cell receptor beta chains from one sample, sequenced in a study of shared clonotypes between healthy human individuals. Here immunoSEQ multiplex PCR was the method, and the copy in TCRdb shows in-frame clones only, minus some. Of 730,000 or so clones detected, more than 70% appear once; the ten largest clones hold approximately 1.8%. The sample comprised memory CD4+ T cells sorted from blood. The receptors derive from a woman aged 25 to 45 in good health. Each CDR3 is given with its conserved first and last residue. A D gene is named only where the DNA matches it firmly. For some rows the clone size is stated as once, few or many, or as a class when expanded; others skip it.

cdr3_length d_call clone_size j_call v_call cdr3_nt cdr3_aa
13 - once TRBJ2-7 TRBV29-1 TGCAGCGTTGTTAGGGGTAGCGGCTACGAGCAGTACTTC CSVVRGSGYEQYF
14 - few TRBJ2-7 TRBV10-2 TGCGCCAGCAGTGAGTCGGACGGGATCTACGAGCAGTACTTC CASSESDGIYEQYF
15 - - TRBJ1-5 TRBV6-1 TGTGCCAGCAGTGCTGAAGGTATTAGCAATCAGCCCCAGCATTTT CASSAEGISNQPQHF
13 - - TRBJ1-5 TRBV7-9 TGTGCCAGCAGCTTGACGCAACACGAGGATTGGCATTTT CASSLTQHEDWHF
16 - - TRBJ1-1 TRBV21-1 TGTGCCAGCAGCCCCTACTACAGGGGGCGATTCACTGAAGCTTTCTTT CASSPYYRGRFTEAFF
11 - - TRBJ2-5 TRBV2 TGTGCCAGCAGTCTCGAAGAGACCCAGTACTTC CASSLEETQYF
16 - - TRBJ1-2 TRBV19 TGTGCCAGTAGGGGGGTGATGCGGAGGTTGAACTATGGCTACACCTTC CASRGVMRRLNYGYTF
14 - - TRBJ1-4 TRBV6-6 TGTGCCAGCAGTCGGGACGGGTTGAACGGAAAACTGTTTTTT CASSRDGLNGKLFF
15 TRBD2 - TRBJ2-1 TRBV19 TGTGCCAGTAGTACCGGGACTAGCGGCCGCAATGAGCAGTTCTTC CASSTGTSGRNEQFF
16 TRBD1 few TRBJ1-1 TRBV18 TGTGCCAGCTCTGAACAGGGGGGAAGCATGAACACTGAAGCTTTCTTT CASSEQGGSMNTEAFF
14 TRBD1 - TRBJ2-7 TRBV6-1 TGTGCCAGCAGGACGGACAGGGGTTTGTACGAGCAGTACTTC CASRTDRGLYEQYF
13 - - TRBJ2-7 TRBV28 TGTGCCAGCCGGGACACAAGCTCCTACGAGCAGTACTTC CASRDTSSYEQYF
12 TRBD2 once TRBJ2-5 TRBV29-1 TGCAGCGCAGCGGGAGTGAGGGAGACCCAGTACTTC CSAAGVRETQYF
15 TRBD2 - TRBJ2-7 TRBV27 TGTGCCAGCAGTTTGCGACTAGCGGGGACCTACGAGCAGTACTTC CASSLRLAGTYEQYF
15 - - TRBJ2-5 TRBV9 TGTGCCAGCAACGTCCTAGGAGGGATCGAAGAGACCCAGTACTTC CASNVLGGIEETQYF